The 11 T cell receptor beta chains below all came from one sample that was sequenced in a study of cytomegalovirus exposure and HLA in healthy donors. PCR amplification relied on 60 Vbeta primers (plus 13 Jbeta primers). Clones were sequenced by immunoSEQ multiplex PCR, and TCRdb holds only the in-frame ones, with some missing. This sample has fewer than 200,000 clones; about three quarters occur once, and the top ten carry about 0.69%. Sequences were obtained from PBMCs. The receptors originated from a female donor in good health and CMV-seronegative.

The chain couples TRBV27 to TRBJ2-1; 9 nucleotides match TRBD2. Per the germline V gene, CDR1 is MNHEY and CDR2 is SMNVEV (reference sequence). The CDR3 consists of 15 residues. With V trimmed by 3 bases and J by 0 bases, 0 bases remained unmatched. Written as DNA, the CDR3 is TGTGCCAGCAGTTTTAGCGGGGGCTCCTACAATGAGCAGTTCTTC. Translated, it gives CASSFSGGSYNEQFF.

The chain combines TRBV2 with TRBJ1-1, with D unclear. The CDR3 spans 13 residues. Germline V gene data show CDR1 as SNHLY and CDR2 as FYNNEI. Between the trimmed V and J ends, which lost 7 bases and 0 bases, there was a span of 9 bases. The CDR3 bases are TGTGCCAGCAAATCACAGATGAACACTGAAGCTTTCTTT. This encodes CASKSQMNTEAFF. The complete variable domain, with remaining parts taken from reference TRBV2 and TRBJ1-1, reads EPEVTQTPSHQVTQMGQEVILRCVPISNHLYFYWYRQILGQKVEFLVSFYNNEISEKSEIFDDQFSVERPDGSNFTLKIRSTKLEDSAMYFCASKSQMNTEAFFGQGTRLTVV.

The V gene is TRBV10-3, the J gene TRBJ1-5; 8 bases match TRBD1. There are 15 residues in the CDR3. Looked up from germline, CDR1 is ENHRY and CDR2 is SYGVKD. With 6 bases clipped from V and 7 bases from J, the junction kept 11 bases outside the gene matches. The DNA of the CDR3 is TGTGCCATCAGAGGACAGGGCCTTACAGGGCAGCCCCAGCATTTT. Translation gives CAIRGQGLTGQPQHF.

Points on this clone: The same CDR3 arises from other DNA sequences in this sample as well. This rearrangement joins TRBV9 to TRBJ2-2, with 10 positions matching TRBD2. CDR1 is SGDLS and CDR2 is YYNGEE in the germline V gene. This CDR3 has 16 amino acids. V was clipped by 0 bases and J by 1 base; unmatched bases: 0. The CDR3 sequence: CASSVGLAGNTGELFF. The CDR3 coding sequence is TGTGCCAGCAGCGTAGGACTAGCGGGGAACACCGGGGAGCTGTTTTTT.

A note on this clone: At one end the junction does not follow the germline gene, possibly because of a read error. Other DNA sequences from this sample encode an identical CDR3 as well. This chain links TRBV5-1 with TRBJ2-5; the D gene is possibly TRBD2 (6 bases). The CDR3 covers 14 residues. Looked up from germline, CDR1 is SGHRS and CDR2 is YFSETQ. The CDR3 loop is CASSLVGGQETQYF. Written as DNA, the CDR3 is TGTGCCAGCAGCTTGGTCGGGGGCCAAGAGACCCAGTACTTC.

This chain joins TRBV21-1 and TRBJ1-2; TRBD1 was called by the table and not checked on the DNA. TRBV21-1 is a recognized pseudogene. CDR3 length: 17 amino acids. The CDR3 DNA reads TGTGCCTATATGCCGAGAGGGCACGAGGGGGCGGGCTATGGCTACACCTTC. This encodes CAYMPRGHEGAGYGYTF.

The chain carries TRBV25-1 and TRBJ1-1; the D is unclear. The CDR3 covers 13 residues. Looked up from germline, CDR1 is MGHDK and CDR2 is SYGVNS. Trimming removed 8 bases at V and 4 bases at J, with 14 bases between. For the CDR3, the DNA is TGTGCCAGCGGGCACCCGGGGAGCACTGAAGCTTTCTTT. It yields the protein CASGHPGSTEAFF.

The CDR3 bases are TGTGCCTGGAATCGGGGGGCTCTCGATGAGCAGTTCTTC. Its protein product is CAWNRGALDEQFF. V is TRBV30 and J is TRBJ2-1; tentatively, D is TRBD2 (7 bases). Trimming left V 4 bases short and J 8 bases short, with 15 bases between. The CDR3 is 13 amino acids. The germline V gene encodes CDR1 GTSNPN and CDR2 SVGIG (reference sequence).

The J gene is TRBJ1-2, the V gene TRBV7-9; possible D gene TRBD1, 5 bases. Trimming removed 5 bases at V and 2 bases at J, with 12 bases between. The CDR3 loop spans 14 amino acids. Germline CDR1 SEHNR, CDR2 FQNEAQ (reference sequence). CDR3 in amino acids: CASSLGGGNYGYTF. CDR3 DNA: TGTGCCAGCAGCCTCGGCGGGGGGAACTATGGCTACACCTTC.

The V and J genes are TRBV2 and TRBJ1-5; 7 nucleotides align to TRBD1. Germline CDR1 reads SNHLY; CDR2 reads FYNNEI. This CDR3 is 13 amino acids long. The junction had 3 bases not matched to a gene; V was cut back by 5 bases and J by 5 bases. The chain's CDR3 is CASSRTGDQPQHF. The CDR3 DNA is TGTGCCAGCAGTCGGACAGGAGATCAGCCCCAGCATTTT.

This clone was detected only a few times. The V and J genes are TRBV29-1 and TRBJ2-1; tentatively, D is TRBD2 (5 bases). CDR3 size: 12 residues. V was clipped by 6 bases and J by 6 bases, with 12 bases between them. CDR1 SQVTM and CDR2 ANQGSEA come from the germline V gene. CDR3 protein: CSVRTGSNEQFF. In nucleotides, the CDR3 is TGCAGCGTCAGGACTGGAAGCAATGAGCAGTTCTTC.